This T cell receptor beta chain derives from a study of blood T cell repertoires in COVID-19. For the study at large: Material from acute and convalescent COVID-19 was sourced from the United States, Italy and Spain. Sample material is recorded as cDNA or gDNA derived from T cells, B-cell-depleted T cells, or PBMCs.

Each participant's cohort was designated according to participant-reported clinical history. Two negative PCRs, clearance, or symptom resolution characterized the recovered Cohort 3 donors. Data came from immunoSEQ multiplex PCR; TCRdb stores just in-frame clones and leaves some out. The sample lists 250,000 to 300,000 clones; 75% to 95% were seen once. The length of the CDR3 is 15 residues. The germline V gene encodes CDR1 LGHNT and CDR2 FRNRAP. Trimming removed 7 bases at V and 0 bases at J, with 16 bases between. Specimen: PBMCs or T cells enriched from blood (not recorded which). This rearrangement joins TRBV12-5 to TRBJ2-7; D perhaps matches TRBD2 (6 bases). The TCR sequence derives from a woman in her twenties or thirties who had recovered from COVID-19. CDR3 sequence reads: CASAPSFGSSYEQYF. In DNA, the CDR3 is TGTGCTAGTGCCCCCTCGTTCGGGAGCTCCTACGAGCAGTACTTC.